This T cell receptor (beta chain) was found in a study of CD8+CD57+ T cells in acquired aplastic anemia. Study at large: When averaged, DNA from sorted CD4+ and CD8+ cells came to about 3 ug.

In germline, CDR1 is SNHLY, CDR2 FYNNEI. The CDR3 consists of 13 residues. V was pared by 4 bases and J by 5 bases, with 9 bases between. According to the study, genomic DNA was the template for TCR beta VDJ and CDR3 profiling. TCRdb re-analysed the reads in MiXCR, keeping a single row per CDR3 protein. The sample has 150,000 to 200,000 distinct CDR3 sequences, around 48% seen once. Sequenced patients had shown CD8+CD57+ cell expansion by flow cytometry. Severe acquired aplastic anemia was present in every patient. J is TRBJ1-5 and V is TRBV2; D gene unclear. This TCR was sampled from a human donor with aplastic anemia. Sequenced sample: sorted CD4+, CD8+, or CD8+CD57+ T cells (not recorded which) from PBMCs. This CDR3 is CASSASGDQPQHF. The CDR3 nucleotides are TGTGCCAGCAGTGCGTCAGGAGATCAGCCCCAGCATTTT.